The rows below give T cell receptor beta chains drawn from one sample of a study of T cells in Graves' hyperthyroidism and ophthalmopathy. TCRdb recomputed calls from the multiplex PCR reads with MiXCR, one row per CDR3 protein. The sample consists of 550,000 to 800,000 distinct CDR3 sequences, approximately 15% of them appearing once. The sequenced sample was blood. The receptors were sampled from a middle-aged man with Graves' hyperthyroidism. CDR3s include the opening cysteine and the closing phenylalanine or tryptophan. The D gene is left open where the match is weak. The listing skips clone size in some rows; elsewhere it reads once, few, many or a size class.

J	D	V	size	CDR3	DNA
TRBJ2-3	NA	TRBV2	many	CASRDGRSDTQYF	TGTGCCAGCAGGGACGGGAGATCAGATACGCAGTATTTT
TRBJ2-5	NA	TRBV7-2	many	CASSFGSLQETQYF	TGTGCCAGCAGCTTTGGGAGTCTGCAAGAGACCCAGTACTTC
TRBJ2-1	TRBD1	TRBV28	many	CASSLPLSGQGGTNEQFF	TGTGCCAGCAGTTTACCGTTAAGCGGACAGGGGGGAACCAATGAGCAGTTCTTC
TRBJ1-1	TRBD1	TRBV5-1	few	CASSLFEGAVEAFF	TGCGCCAGCAGCTTGTTTGAGGGGGCCGTTGAAGCTTTCTTT
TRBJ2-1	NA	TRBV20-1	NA	CSASNSGSYNEQFF	TGCAGTGCTAGCAACAGCGGGTCCTACAATGAGCAGTTCTTC
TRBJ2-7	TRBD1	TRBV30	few	CACATGFGYEQYF	TGTGCCTGTGCGACAGGGTTCGGCTACGAGCAGTACTTC
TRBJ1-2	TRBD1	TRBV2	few	CASSPGGAYGYTF	TGTGCCAGCAGTCCAGGGGGCGCTTATGGCTACACCTTC
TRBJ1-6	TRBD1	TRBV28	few	CASSFSGQGLYNSPLHF	TGTGCCAGCAGTTTCTCGGGACAGGGGCTCTATAATTCACCCCTCCACTTT
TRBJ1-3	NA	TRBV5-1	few	CASSLTGPSGNTIYF	TGCGCCAGCAGCTTAACAGGACCCTCTGGAAACACCATATATTTT
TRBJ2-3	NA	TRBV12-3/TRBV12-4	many	CASSLHRGSTDTQYF	TGTGCCAGCAGCCTTCACCGCGGTAGCACAGATACGCAGTATTTT
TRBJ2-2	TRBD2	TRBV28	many	CASRVGRAAGELFF	TGTGCCAGCAGGGTGGGGAGGGCCGCCGGGGAGCTGTTTTTT